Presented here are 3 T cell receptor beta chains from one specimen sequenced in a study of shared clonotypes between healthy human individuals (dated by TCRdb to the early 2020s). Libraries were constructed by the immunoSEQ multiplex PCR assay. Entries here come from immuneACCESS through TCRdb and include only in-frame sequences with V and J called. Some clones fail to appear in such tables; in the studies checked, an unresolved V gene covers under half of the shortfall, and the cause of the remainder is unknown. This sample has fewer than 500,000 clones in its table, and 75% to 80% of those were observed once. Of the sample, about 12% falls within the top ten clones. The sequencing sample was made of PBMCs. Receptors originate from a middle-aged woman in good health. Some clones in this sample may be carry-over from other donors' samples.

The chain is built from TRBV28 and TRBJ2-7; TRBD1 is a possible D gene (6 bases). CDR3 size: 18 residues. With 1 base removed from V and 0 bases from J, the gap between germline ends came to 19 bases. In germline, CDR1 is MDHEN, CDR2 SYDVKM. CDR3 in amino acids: CASSLFYRSRGGSYEQYF. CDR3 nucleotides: TGTGCCAGCAGTTTATTTTATAGGTCGCGAGGGGGCTCCTACGAGCAGTACTTC.

The DNA for the CDR3 is TGTGCCAGCAGCTCAAAGAGGACAGGGAGCCGCAAGCAGTACTTC. Its translation: CASSSKRTGSRKQYF. The V and J genes are TRBV5-6 and TRBJ2-7, with 8 positions matching TRBD1. The germline V gene has CDR1 SGHDT and CDR2 YYEEEE. The CDR3 loop spans 15 amino acids. Trimming removed 3 bases from V and 8 bases from J; junction bases left unmatched: 13.

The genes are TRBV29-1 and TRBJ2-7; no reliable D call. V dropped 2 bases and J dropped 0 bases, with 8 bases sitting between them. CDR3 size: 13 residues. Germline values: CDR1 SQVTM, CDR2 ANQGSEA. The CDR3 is CSVERDNSYEQYF. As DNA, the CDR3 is TGCAGCGTTGAAAGGGATAACTCCTACGAGCAGTACTTC.